This T cell receptor beta chain was profiled in a study of T cell clusters in autoimmune cytopenias. For the study at large: Per sample, median TRB depth was around 50,000 reads, yielding a median about 2,000 distinct clonotypes.

TRB rearrangements were amplified by touch-down multiplex PCR with mixed TRB-A/B primers. TCRdb re-called the multiplex PCR reads, yielding one record per CDR3 amino acid sequence without DNA. The record lists about 6,200 distinct CDR3 sequences, of which the ten most abundant hold around 4.9%. Study-wide results and caveats: No cluster-lack signature appeared between secondary cytopenia and chronic lymphocytic leukemia patients, apparently due to lymphoma masking.

Worth noting for this clonotype: Its antigen is currently unknown.

Each sample's input was roughly 230 ng genomic DNA, 38,000 or so genome equivalents. Sequencing was carried out using peripheral blood. This clonotype was obtained from a human donor with an autoimmune cytopenia or autoimmune hepatitis (not recorded which).

The CDR3 protein is CASSQDRGQSIEKLFF. The rearrangement links TRBV14 to TRBJ1-4; TCRdb's D call of TRBD1 is untestable without DNA. Germline lookup yields CDR1 SGHDN and CDR2 FVKESK. This CDR3 has 16 residues. The full variable domain, with the rest looked up from reference TRBV14 and TRBJ1-4, is EAGVTQFPSHSVIEKGQTVTLRCDPISGHDNLYWYRRVMGKEIKFLLHFVKESKQDESGMPNNRFLAERTGGTYSTLKVQPAELEDSGVYFCASSQDRGQSIEKLFFGSGTQLSVL.